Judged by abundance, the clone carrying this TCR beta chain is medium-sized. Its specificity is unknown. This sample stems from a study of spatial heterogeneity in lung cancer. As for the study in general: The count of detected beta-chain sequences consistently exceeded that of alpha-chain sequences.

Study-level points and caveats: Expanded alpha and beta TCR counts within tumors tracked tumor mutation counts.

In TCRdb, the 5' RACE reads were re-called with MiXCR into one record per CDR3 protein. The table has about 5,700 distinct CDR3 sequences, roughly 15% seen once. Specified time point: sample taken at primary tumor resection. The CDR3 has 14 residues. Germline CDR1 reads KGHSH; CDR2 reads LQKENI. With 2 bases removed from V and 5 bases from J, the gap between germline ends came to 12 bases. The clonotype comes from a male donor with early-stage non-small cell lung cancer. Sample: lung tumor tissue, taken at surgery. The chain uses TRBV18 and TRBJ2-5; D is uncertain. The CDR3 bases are TGTGCCAGCTCACCAGACTCGTGGGTGGAGACCCAGTACTTC. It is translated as CASSPDSWVETQYF. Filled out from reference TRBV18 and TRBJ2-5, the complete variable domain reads NAGVMQNPRHLVRRRGQEARLRCSPMKGHSHVYWYRQLPEEGLKFMVYLQKENIIDESGMPKERFSAEFPKEGPSILRIQQVVRGDSAAYFCASSPDSWVETQYFGPGTRLLVL.